Following are 11 T cell receptor beta chains from one sample sequenced in a study of somatic mutations in cytotoxic T cells in rheumatoid arthritis. Sequencing was performed with immunoSEQ multiplex PCR; in TCRdb, only in-frame clones are kept and a portion is missing. The sample carries roughly 20,000 clones, approximately 80% recorded once. The specimen sequenced was CD8+ T cells sorted from blood. These receptors were collected from an adult with rheumatoid arthritis.

J is TRBJ2-7 and V is TRBV2; D not certain. Trimming stripped 6 bases from V and 3 bases from J, with 18 bases between. This CDR3 is built from 15 residues. From germline, CDR1 is SNHLY and CDR2 FYNNEI. CDR3 sequence: CASSEKTAVSYEQYF. The CDR3, as DNA: TGTGCCAGCAGCGAAAAGACGGCCGTCAGCTACGAGCAGTACTTC. Using reference TRBV2 and TRBJ2-7 for the parts outside the CDR3, the full variable domain is EPEVTQTPSHQVTQMGQEVILRCVPISNHLYFYWYRQILGQKVEFLVSFYNNEISEKSEIFDDQFSVERPDGSNFTLKIRSTKLEDSAMYFCASSEKTAVSYEQYFGPGTRLTVT.

Written as DNA, the CDR3 is TGTGCCAGCAGCGTAGTTGGGACGCGGAGTGAAAAACTGTTTTTT. It is translated as CASSVVGTRSEKLFF. The V gene is TRBV9, the J gene TRBJ1-4; TRBD1 is a possible D gene (5 bases). From germline, CDR1 is SGDLS and CDR2 YYNGEE. The V gene lost 0 bases and the J gene lost 7 bases, with 13 bases spanning the gap. This CDR3 is built from 15 residues.

V gene TRBV4-1 combines with J gene TRBJ1-5; D is ambiguous. The length of the CDR3 is 12 residues. Trimming removed 1 base from V and 6 bases from J, with 4 bases in between. Germline CDR1 is MGHRA and CDR2 is YSYEKL. The CDR3, as DNA: TGCGCCAGCAGCCAAGGGCCTCAGCCCCAGCATTTT. Translated, it gives CASSQGPQPQHF.

This rearrangement joins TRBV29-1 to TRBJ1-1; no definite D call. In germline, CDR1 is SQVTM, CDR2 ANQGSEA. V was clipped by 8 bases and J by 6 bases, with 16 bases between them. The CDR3 has 12 residues. As DNA, the CDR3 is TGCAGCTCCGGTGAGGTCATTTCTGAAGCTTTCTTT. It specifies CSSGEVISEAFF.

The V call is TRBV5-1, the J call TRBJ2-3; D possibly matches TRBD1 or TRBD2 (5 bases each). Germline V gene lookup returns CDR1 SGHRS and CDR2 YFSETQ. This CDR3 comprises 14 residues. Trimming removed 4 bases from V and 5 bases from J, with 14 bases in between. CDR3 in DNA: TGCGCCAGCAGCGAAGGGGAACGGGGAGATACGCAGTATTTT. Translated, it gives CASSEGERGDTQYF.

The gene calls are TRBV5-1 and TRBJ2-7, with TRBD2 matching over 7 bases. V lost 4 bases and J lost 6; bases outside the gene matches: 16. This CDR3 is built from 16 residues. Looked up from germline, CDR1 is SGHRS and CDR2 is YFSETQ. The CDR3 loop reads CASSPGRVREGVEQYF. CDR3 coding DNA: TGCGCCAGCAGCCCTGGTCGTGTCAGGGAGGGTGTCGAGCAGTACTTC. The full variable domain, its missing parts supplied by reference TRBV5-1 and TRBJ2-7, is KAGVTQTPRYLIKTRGQQVTLSCSPISGHRSVSWYQQTPGQGLQFLFEYFSETQRNKGNFPGRFSGRQFSNSRSEMNVSTLELGDSALYLCASSPGRVREGVEQYFGPGTRLTVT.

V and J are TRBV30 and TRBJ1-2; D is undetermined. CDR1 and CDR2 (germline): GTSNPN, SVGIG (reference sequence). This CDR3 is built from 13 residues. V lost 7 bases, J lost 6 bases, and 18 bases lay in between. CDR3 protein: CASNSGSPNGYTF. CDR3 sequence (DNA): TGTGCCTCTAATTCCGGGAGTCCGAATGGCTACACCTTC.

The genes are TRBV11-2 and TRBJ2-7; no definite D call. The length of the CDR3 is 10 residues. The germline V gene encodes CDR1 SGHAT and CDR2 FQNNGV. The V gene lost 4 bases and the J gene lost 3 bases, with 1 base spanning the gap. Here the CDR3 DNA reads TGTGCCAGCAGCTACTACGAGCAGTACTTC. It yields the protein CASSYYEQYF.

The sample holds one count of this clone. The rearrangement links TRBV2 to TRBJ1-5; unclear D gene. The germline V gene has CDR1 SNHLY and CDR2 FYNNEI. The CDR3 totals 13 residues. Trimming cost V 6 bases and J 2 bases, with 8 bases left between them. CDR3 nucleotides: TGTGCCAGCAGGAGGGTTGGCAATCAGCCCCAGCATTTT. Translated: CASRRVGNQPQHF. Drawing the rest from reference TRBV2 and TRBJ1-5, the complete variable domain is EPEVTQTPSHQVTQMGQEVILRCVPISNHLYFYWYRQILGQKVEFLVSFYNNEISEKSEIFDDQFSVERPDGSNFTLKIRSTKLEDSAMYFCASRRVGNQPQHFGDGTRLSIL.

The chain combines TRBV9 with TRBJ1-1, with D perhaps TRBD1 (6 bases). CDR1 and CDR2 from the germline V gene are SGDLS and YYNGEE. The CDR3 has 14 amino acids. V gave up 3 bases and J gave up 4 bases, with 13 bases separating them. The DNA for the CDR3 is TGTGCCAGCAGCGACAGACAGGTTGGCACTGAAGCTTTCTTT. Encoded protein: CASSDRQVGTEAFF. The variable domain in full, completed from reference TRBV9 and TRBJ1-1, reads DSGVTQTPKHLITATGQRVTLRCSPRSGDLSVYWYQQSLDQGLQFLIQYYNGEERAKGNILERFSAQQFPDLHSELNLSSLELGDSALYFCASSDRQVGTEAFFGQGTRLTVV.

This sequence joins TRBV5-1 and TRBJ2-5, with 7 bases fitting TRBD1. V trimming: 3 bases; J trimming: 4 bases; junction bases outside the gene matches: 12. This CDR3 is 16 amino acids long. Germline assignment: CDR1 SGHRS and CDR2 YFSETQ. The CDR3 DNA sequence: TGCGCCAGCAGCTCCATGCAGACAGGGCTTGGAGAGACCCAGTACTTC. Its translation: CASSSMQTGLGETQYF. The full variable domain, its missing parts supplied by reference TRBV5-1 and TRBJ2-5, is KAGVTQTPRYLIKTRGQQVTLSCSPISGHRSVSWYQQTPGQGLQFLFEYFSETQRNKGNFPGRFSGRQFSNSRSEMNVSTLELGDSALYLCASSSMQTGLGETQYFGPGTRLLVL.